These T cell receptor beta chains were read from a single sample in a study of OX40 agonist ivuxolimab in advanced cancers. Assay used: immunoSEQ multiplex PCR; TCRdb lists only in-frame clones, some missing. The table shows roughly 90,000 clones, with under 95% occurring only once. The source was CD4+ or CD8+ T cells sorted from blood, collected in a trial of the OX40 agonist ivuxolimab. The receptor set was obtained from an adult with an advanced solid tumor such as melanoma, head and neck, liver or kidney cancer. CDR3s include the opening cysteine and the closing phenylalanine or tryptophan. Fields, in order: D gene, V gene, clone size, J gene, CDR3 DNA, CDR3 protein. D genes are given only for firm matches. Clone size is given for some rows only: seen once, a few or many times, or a class if the clone is expanded.

.,TRBV30,.,TRBJ1-2,TGTGCCTGGAGTGTACAGGGAGAGCTGAGGAGGGGCTACACCTTC,CAWSVQGELRRGYTF
.,TRBV5-1,.,TRBJ1-4,TGCGCCAGCAGCTTGGCTGGTACAACTAATGAAAAACTGTTTTTT,CASSLAGTTNEKLFF
.,TRBV7-2,few,TRBJ1-1,TGTGCCAGCAGCTTAATGACGATGAACACTGAAGCTTTCTTT,CASSLMTMNTEAFF
TRBD2,TRBV30,.,TRBJ2-5,TGTGCCTGGAGTGTATCCCGCGGGGGGGCCCGCGAGACCCAGTACTTC,CAWSVSRGGARETQYF
TRBD1,TRBV4-3,.,TRBJ1-3,TGCGCCAGCAGCCAAACAGGGGGCTCTGGAAACACCATATATTTT,CASSQTGGSGNTIYF
TRBD1,TRBV27,.,TRBJ1-2,TGTGCCAGCAGTCAACAGGGGGCGAATACTAACTATGGCTACACCTTC,CASSQQGANTNYGYTF
.,TRBV30,.,TRBJ2-7,TGTGCCTGGAGTAAACAGGGTCTTGGGTACGAGCAGTACTTC,CAWSKQGLGYEQYF
.,TRBV29-1,once,TRBJ1-4,TGCAGCGTTCGGGACTTCTCCTTGGCTAATGAAAAACTGTTTTTT,CSVRDFSLANEKLFF
TRBD1,TRBV7-2,.,TRBJ2-7,TGTGCCAGCAGCTTAGGGGACAGATCCTACGAGCAGTACTTC,CASSLGDRSYEQYF
.,TRBV10-3,.,TRBJ2-1,TGTGCCATCAGTGGAGGGGCCCAGACTTCCTCTGAGCAGTTCTTC,CAISGGAQTSSEQFF
TRBD2,TRBV7-2,.,TRBJ2-3,TGTGCCAGCAGCTTAGCTAGCGGGGTCCAGGATACGCAGTATTTT,CASSLASGVQDTQYF
.,TRBV30,.,TRBJ2-2,TGTGCCTGTCTCACCAGACTCGACGGGGCAGGGGAGCTGTTTTTT,CACLTRLDGAGELFF
.,TRBV7-3,.,TRBJ2-5,TGTGCCAGCAGCTTAGTGAGGGGGGGCCAAGAGACCCAGTACTTC,CASSLVRGGQETQYF
TRBD1,TRBV11-1,.,TRBJ1-6,TGTGCCAGCAGCGATGGACAGGGAGGAATTGGTTCACCCCTCCACTTT,CASSDGQGGIGSPLHF
.,TRBV5-1,.,TRBJ2-7,TGCGCCAGCAGCTTGGAAGGTTCGGCCCCCTACGAGCAGTACTTC,CASSLEGSAPYEQYF
TRBD2,TRBV28,.,TRBJ2-1,TGTGCCAGCAGTTTAGATTCTAGCGGGTATGGTGAGCAGTTCTTC,CASSLDSSGYGEQFF
.,TRBV5-1,.,TRBJ2-7,TGCGCCAGCAGCTTGCCGGGGGCCCTTCTCTACGAGCAGTACTTC,CASSLPGALLYEQYF
.,TRBV28,.,TRBJ1-5,TGTGCCAGCAGTCTAAGCCCGGGGGCCCGGGCCCAGCATTTT,CASSLSPGARAQHF
.,TRBV28,.,TRBJ1-3,TGTGCCAGCAGTTTGGTTTGGCAGAACTCTGGAAACACCATATATTTT,CASSLVWQNSGNTIYF
.,TRBV9,.,TRBJ1-6,TGTGCCAGCAGCGTAGAGGGCAGCCCTTCACCCCTCCACTTT,CASSVEGSPSPLHF
TRBD1,TRBV12-5,.,TRBJ1-5,TGTGCTAGTGGTTTTAGGGACAGGAGCCATTTTAGCAATCAGCCCCAGCATTTT,CASGFRDRSHFSNQPQHF
TRBD1,TRBV10-3,.,TRBJ2-7,TGTGCCGCCGCCGGGACAGGGACCTACGAGCAGTACTTC,CAAAGTGTYEQYF
.,TRBV18,.,TRBJ1-3,TGTGCCAGCTCACCACACAGCGAACCGGGAAACACCATATATTTT,CASSPHSEPGNTIYF
.,TRBV6-5,once,TRBJ1-2,TGTGCCAGCAGTTACGGTGGGGGCGGCGACTATGGCTACACCTTC,CASSYGGGGDYGYTF